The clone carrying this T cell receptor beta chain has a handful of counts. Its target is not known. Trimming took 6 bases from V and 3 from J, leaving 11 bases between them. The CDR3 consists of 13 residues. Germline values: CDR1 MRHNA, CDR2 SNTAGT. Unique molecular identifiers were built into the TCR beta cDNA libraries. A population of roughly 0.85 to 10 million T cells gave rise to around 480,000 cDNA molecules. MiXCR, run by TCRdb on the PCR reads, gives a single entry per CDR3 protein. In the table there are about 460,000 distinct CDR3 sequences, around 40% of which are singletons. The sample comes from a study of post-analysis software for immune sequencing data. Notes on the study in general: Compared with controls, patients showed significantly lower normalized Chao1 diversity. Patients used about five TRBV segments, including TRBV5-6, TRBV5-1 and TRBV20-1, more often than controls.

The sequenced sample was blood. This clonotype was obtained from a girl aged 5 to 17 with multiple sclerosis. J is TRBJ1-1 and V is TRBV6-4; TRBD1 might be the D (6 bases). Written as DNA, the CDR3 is TGTGCCAGCAGCCAGGGGAGCTACACTGAAGCTTTCTTT. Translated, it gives CASSQGSYTEAFF.